The rows below give T cell receptor beta chains drawn from one sample of a study of T-cell reconstitution after alpha-beta-depleted transplantation in children. TCRdb called the PCR reads again in MiXCR, with one record for every CDR3 protein. The table shows a few hundred thousand distinct CDR3 sequences, with 25% to 30% occurring only once. This material consisted of PBMCs, taken before TCRalphabeta/CD19-depleted stem cell transplant. The origin of the receptors is a boy younger than two with Wiskott-Aldrich syndrome, due to receive a stem cell transplant. CDR3s include the opening cysteine and the closing phenylalanine or tryptophan. A D gene is named only where the DNA matches it firmly. Expanded clones are given a class, and other clones once, few, many or no size at all.

V gene: TRBV30; J gene: TRBJ2-5; clone size: .; D gene: TRBD2; CDR3 DNA: TGTGCCTGGAGTATGGTAGCGGGGCCCCAGTACTTC; CDR3 protein: CAWSMVAGPQYF
V gene: TRBV5-5; J gene: TRBJ1-5; clone size: .; D gene: .; CDR3 DNA: TGTGCCAGCAGCTTGAACGCCTATAGCAATCAGCCCCAGCATTTT; CDR3 protein: CASSLNAYSNQPQHF
V gene: TRBV5-6; J gene: TRBJ2-4; clone size: few; D gene: .; CDR3 DNA: TGTGCCAGCAGCGGCAGGGTATCAAAAAACATTCAGTACTTC; CDR3 protein: CASSGRVSKNIQYF
V gene: TRBV9; J gene: TRBJ2-7; clone size: few; D gene: .; CDR3 DNA: TGTGCCAGCAGCGTAGAGCGGACTCTTGGCGAGCAGTACTTC; CDR3 protein: CASSVERTLGEQYF
V gene: TRBV28; J gene: TRBJ2-7; clone size: .; D gene: .; CDR3 DNA: TGTTCTACGATCGGGCTAGTGGGAGACGAGCAGTACTTC; CDR3 protein: CSTIGLVGDEQYF
V gene: TRBV6-5; J gene: TRBJ1-2; clone size: few; D gene: .; CDR3 DNA: TGTGCCAGCAGTTCCCACCGAGAAAACCGAATTAACTATGGCTACACCTTC; CDR3 protein: CASSSHRENRINYGYTF
V gene: TRBV3-1; J gene: TRBJ2-7; clone size: .; D gene: .; CDR3 DNA: TGTGCCAGCAGCCAAGAAAGGGAGCAGTACTTC; CDR3 protein: CASSQEREQYF
V gene: TRBV5-1; J gene: TRBJ2-1; clone size: .; D gene: TRBD2; CDR3 DNA: TGCGCCAGCAGCTTGGGCATGGGACTAAGAGTAAATGAGCAGTTCTTC; CDR3 protein: CASSLGMGLRVNEQFF
V gene: TRBV7-2; J gene: TRBJ2-4; clone size: .; D gene: TRBD2; CDR3 DNA: TGTGCCAGCAGCAGAAGGACTAGCGAAACCAAAAACATTCAGTACTTC; CDR3 protein: CASSRRTSETKNIQYF
V gene: TRBV5-6; J gene: TRBJ2-7; clone size: .; D gene: .; CDR3 DNA: TGTGCCAGCAGCCGTAGCCCGTTCTCCTACGAGCAGTACTTC; CDR3 protein: CASSRSPFSYEQYF
V gene: TRBV29-1; J gene: TRBJ2-3; clone size: few; D gene: .; CDR3 DNA: TGCAGCGCCCGTCCGGGTCGGGCAGATACGCAGTATTTT; CDR3 protein: CSARPGRADTQYF
V gene: TRBV5-1; J gene: TRBJ2-3; clone size: .; D gene: TRBD2; CDR3 DNA: TGCGCCAGCAGCTTACCCCGACTAGCGGGAGCGGATACGCAGTATTTT; CDR3 protein: CASSLPRLAGADTQYF
V gene: TRBV4-1; J gene: TRBJ2-1; clone size: few; D gene: TRBD2; CDR3 DNA: TGCGCCAGCAGCCAAGTGGGACTAGCGGCGTACAATGAGCAGTTCTTC; CDR3 protein: CASSQVGLAAYNEQFF
V gene: TRBV6-1; J gene: TRBJ2-2; clone size: few; D gene: TRBD2; CDR3 DNA: TGTGCCAGCAGGCTAGGGACTAGCGGGAGACGCGGCACCGGGGAGCTGTTTTTT; CDR3 protein: CASRLGTSGRRGTGELFF
V gene: TRBV5-1; J gene: TRBJ2-1; clone size: .; D gene: TRBD1; CDR3 DNA: TGCGTCAGCAGCTTGGTTACAGGGGGCTCCTACAATGAGCAGTTCTTC; CDR3 protein: CVSSLVTGGSYNEQFF
V gene: TRBV20-1; J gene: TRBJ2-7; clone size: .; D gene: TRBD2; CDR3 DNA: TGCAGTGCGTGGAGCGGGGGGGCCTACGAGCAGTACTTC; CDR3 protein: CSAWSGGAYEQYF
V gene: TRBV7-3; J gene: TRBJ1-6; clone size: few; D gene: .; CDR3 DNA: TGTGCCAGCAGCTTAACAGGGGGCTCCTATAATTCACCCCTCCACTTT; CDR3 protein: CASSLTGGSYNSPLHF
V gene: TRBV5-1; J gene: TRBJ2-3; clone size: .; D gene: .; CDR3 DNA: TGCGCCAGCAGCCGGGAGACAAGCACAGCTACGCAGTATTTT; CDR3 protein: CASSRETSTATQYF
V gene: TRBV12-3/TRBV12-4; J gene: TRBJ1-4; clone size: .; D gene: .; CDR3 DNA: TGTGCCAGCAGTTCGCAGGCTAATGAAAAACTGTTTTTT; CDR3 protein: CASSSQANEKLFF
V gene: TRBV7-2; J gene: TRBJ2-1; clone size: few; D gene: TRBD1; CDR3 DNA: TGTGCCAGCAGCACGGACAGGGGGGAGTACAATGAGCAGTTCTTC; CDR3 protein: CASSTDRGEYNEQFF
V gene: TRBV28; J gene: TRBJ2-7; clone size: few; D gene: TRBD1; CDR3 DNA: TGTGCCAGCAGTTCCCTCCGGACAGGGTGGTACGAGCAGTACTTC; CDR3 protein: CASSSLRTGWYEQYF
V gene: TRBV2; J gene: TRBJ1-1; clone size: .; D gene: .; CDR3 DNA: TGTGCCAGCAGTGAACTGGGGGTTTTTCGCCCCGAAGCTTTCTTT; CDR3 protein: CASSELGVFRPEAFF
V gene: TRBV10-3; J gene: TRBJ2-2; clone size: .; D gene: .; CDR3 DNA: TGTGCCATCAGTGATCAAAATCTCGGGGAGCTGTTTTTT; CDR3 protein: CAISDQNLGELFF
V gene: TRBV24-1; J gene: TRBJ2-1; clone size: few; D gene: TRBD2; CDR3 DNA: TGTGCCACCAGTGACCGCGGACTAGCGGGGACCAATGAGCAGTTCTTC; CDR3 protein: CATSDRGLAGTNEQFF
V gene: TRBV5-1; J gene: TRBJ1-1; clone size: .; D gene: TRBD1; CDR3 DNA: TGCGCCAGCAGCTCGTGGGGACAGCGTATGAACACTGAAGCTTTCTTT; CDR3 protein: CASSSWGQRMNTEAFF
V gene: TRBV9; J gene: TRBJ2-7; clone size: few; D gene: .; CDR3 DNA: TGTGCCAGCAGCACAGGACCGGTCCCCTACGAGCAGTACTTC; CDR3 protein: CASSTGPVPYEQYF
V gene: TRBV7-9; J gene: TRBJ2-5; clone size: .; D gene: TRBD2; CDR3 DNA: TGTGCCAGCAGCTCAGGACTAGCGGGAGCCCCTCAAGAGACCCAGTACTTC; CDR3 protein: CASSSGLAGAPQETQYF
V gene: TRBV6-1; J gene: TRBJ1-6; clone size: .; D gene: .; CDR3 DNA: TGTGCCAGCGGCGGGGGCTCACCCCTCCACTTT; CDR3 protein: CASGGGSPLHF
V gene: TRBV19; J gene: TRBJ2-2; clone size: .; D gene: TRBD1; CDR3 DNA: TGTGCCACCCGGGCGTTGGGCAGGGGGCGAACCGGGGAGCTGTTTTTT; CDR3 protein: CATRALGRGRTGELFF
V gene: TRBV14; J gene: TRBJ2-7; clone size: few; D gene: .; CDR3 DNA: TGTGCCAGCAGCCAAGGAATCCAGCAGTACTTC; CDR3 protein: CASSQGIQQYF
V gene: TRBV7-2; J gene: TRBJ2-7; clone size: few; D gene: .; CDR3 DNA: TGTGCCAGCAGCTTATGGCAGGGACCCTACGAGCAGTACTTC; CDR3 protein: CASSLWQGPYEQYF
V gene: TRBV6-6; J gene: TRBJ2-7; clone size: .; D gene: .; CDR3 DNA: TGTGCCAGCAATGCCGCCAGTACCTACGAGCAGTACTTC; CDR3 protein: CASNAASTYEQYF
V gene: TRBV21-1; J gene: TRBJ2-1; clone size: few; D gene: .; CDR3 DNA: TGTGCCAGCAGCTCTAAAAGGGGGCTGAGCAATGAGCAGTTCTTC; CDR3 protein: CASSSKRGLSNEQFF
V gene: TRBV5-5; J gene: TRBJ1-4; clone size: .; D gene: .; CDR3 DNA: TGTGCCAGCAGCTTTCCCCGGAATGAAAAACTGTTTTTT; CDR3 protein: CASSFPRNEKLFF
V gene: TRBV7-3; J gene: TRBJ2-3; clone size: few; D gene: TRBD2; CDR3 DNA: TGTGCCAGTACTGATGACTGGTTGCTACTAGCGGTCACAGATACGCAGTATTTT; CDR3 protein: CASTDDWLLLAVTDTQYF
V gene: TRBV27; J gene: TRBJ1-6; clone size: .; D gene: .; CDR3 DNA: TGTGCCAGCAGTTTTATAGCCAGCTCTAATTCACCCCTCCACTTT; CDR3 protein: CASSFIASSNSPLHF
V gene: TRBV29-1; J gene: TRBJ1-2; clone size: many; D gene: .; CDR3 DNA: TGCAGCGTTGAAGAAGATGAGGGGTACTATGGCTACACCTTC; CDR3 protein: CSVEEDEGYYGYTF
V gene: TRBV5-1; J gene: TRBJ2-3; clone size: .; D gene: .; CDR3 DNA: TGCGCCAGCAGCTTGCGGGCCAGGGGAGGCACAGATACGCAGTATTTT; CDR3 protein: CASSLRARGGTDTQYF
V gene: TRBV28; J gene: TRBJ1-5; clone size: .; D gene: .; CDR3 DNA: TGTGCCAGCAGTTTTTTCTTCGGTTTGGAGGAGCCCCAGCATTTT; CDR3 protein: CASSFFFGLEEPQHF
V gene: TRBV5-1; J gene: TRBJ2-7; clone size: once; D gene: TRBD1; CDR3 DNA: TGCGCCAGCAGCTATCCAGGGGGCGGCGAGCAGTACTTC; CDR3 protein: CASSYPGGGEQYF
V gene: TRBV5-1; J gene: TRBJ1-5; clone size: .; D gene: .; CDR3 DNA: TGCGCCAGCAGCTTGGCCGGACAGAACAATCAGCCCCAGCATTTT; CDR3 protein: CASSLAGQNNQPQHF
V gene: TRBV28; J gene: TRBJ2-7; clone size: .; D gene: .; CDR3 DNA: TGTGCCAGCAGTCCCCCTGGGGCAGCCTCCTACGAGCAGTACTTC; CDR3 protein: CASSPPGAASYEQYF
V gene: TRBV20-1; J gene: TRBJ1-1; clone size: few; D gene: TRBD1; CDR3 DNA: TGCAGTGCTAGGGACAGGGTAATTAACACTGAAGCTTTCTTT; CDR3 protein: CSARDRVINTEAFF
V gene: TRBV3-1; J gene: TRBJ2-1; clone size: .; D gene: TRBD1; CDR3 DNA: TGTGCCAGCAGCCAGTTCAAAGGGGGCGCGTATGACGATGAGCAGTTCTTC; CDR3 protein: CASSQFKGGAYDDEQFF
V gene: TRBV20-1; J gene: TRBJ2-7; clone size: .; D gene: .; CDR3 DNA: TGCAGTGCTAGTTTAAATGGGCTAGGGGATATCAACGAGCAGTACTTC; CDR3 protein: CSASLNGLGDINEQYF
V gene: TRBV5-1; J gene: TRBJ2-7; clone size: .; D gene: .; CDR3 DNA: TGCGCCAGCAGCGTCGCGGGGACAAGCGAAGGCGAGCAGTACTTC; CDR3 protein: CASSVAGTSEGEQYF
V gene: TRBV21-1; J gene: TRBJ2-2; clone size: .; D gene: .; CDR3 DNA: TGTGCCAGCAGCGACCGTGATTTCCTGGGAGCCGGGGAGCTGTTTTTT; CDR3 protein: CASSDRDFLGAGELFF
V gene: TRBV28; J gene: TRBJ2-2; clone size: .; D gene: .; CDR3 DNA: TGTGCCAGCAGTTTAGTCGGCGGGTACACCGGGGAGCTGTTTTTT; CDR3 protein: CASSLVGGYTGELFF
V gene: TRBV20-1; J gene: TRBJ2-1; clone size: few; D gene: .; CDR3 DNA: TGCAGTGCTGAAATAAAGAACAATGAGCAGTTCTTC; CDR3 protein: CSAEIKNNEQFF
V gene: TRBV10-3; J gene: TRBJ1-2; clone size: .; D gene: TRBD1; CDR3 DNA: TGTGCCATCAGTTTCATATTCCGGGACAGGGAGGTCCGTGACTATGGCTACACCTTC; CDR3 protein: CAISFIFRDREVRDYGYTF
V gene: TRBV12-3/TRBV12-4; J gene: TRBJ2-5; clone size: many; D gene: .; CDR3 DNA: TGCGCCAGCAGCTTGAGGCAGGGCAGGGAGACCCAGTACTTC; CDR3 protein: CASSLRQGRETQYF
V gene: TRBV5-1; J gene: TRBJ2-1; clone size: few; D gene: TRBD2; CDR3 DNA: TGCGCCAGCAGCTCTAGGGAGACTAGCGGGATTTACAATGAGCAGTTCTTC; CDR3 protein: CASSSRETSGIYNEQFF
V gene: TRBV7-2; J gene: TRBJ2-1; clone size: .; D gene: .; CDR3 DNA: TGTGCCAGCAGCCATACATCTGGGATGGGCGGCAACAATGAGCAGTTCTTC; CDR3 protein: CASSHTSGMGGNNEQFF
V gene: TRBV10-2; J gene: TRBJ2-1; clone size: few; D gene: TRBD2; CDR3 DNA: TGCGCCAGCAGGATTACTAGCGGGGGAATCTCCTACAATGAGCAGTTCTTC; CDR3 protein: CASRITSGGISYNEQFF
V gene: TRBV4-2; J gene: TRBJ2-4; clone size: .; D gene: TRBD1; CDR3 DNA: TGTGCCAGCAGCCAAGACGGGACAGGGGGTGAAAACAGTCAGTACTTC; CDR3 protein: CASSQDGTGGENSQYF